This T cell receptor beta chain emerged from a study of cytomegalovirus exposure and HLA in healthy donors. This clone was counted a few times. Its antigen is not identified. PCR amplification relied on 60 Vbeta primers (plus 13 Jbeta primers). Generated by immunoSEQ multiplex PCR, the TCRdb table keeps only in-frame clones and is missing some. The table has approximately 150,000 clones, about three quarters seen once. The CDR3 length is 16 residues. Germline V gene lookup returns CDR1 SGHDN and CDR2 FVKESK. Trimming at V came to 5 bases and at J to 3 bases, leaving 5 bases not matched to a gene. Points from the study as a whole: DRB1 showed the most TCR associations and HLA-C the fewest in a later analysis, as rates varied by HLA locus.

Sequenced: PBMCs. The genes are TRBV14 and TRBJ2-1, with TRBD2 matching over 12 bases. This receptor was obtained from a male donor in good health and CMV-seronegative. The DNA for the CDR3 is TGTGCCAGCAGCATCCTAGCGGGAGGGCTCTACAATGAGCAGTTCTTC. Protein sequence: CASSILAGGLYNEQFF.